These 14 T cell receptor beta chains were all obtained from the same sample, sequenced in a study of shared clonotypes between healthy human individuals (dated by TCRdb to 2018 to 2021). The library relied on the immunoSEQ multiplex PCR assay. TCRdb's version of the immuneACCESS table is confined to in-frame rearrangements and falls short of the full clone set. An unresolved V gene accounts for under half of the shortfall where checked; the remainder is of unknown origin. A total of some 2.3 million clones appear in this sample, over 85% of them only once. The ten largest clones represent 0.39% of the sample. Sequencing was carried out using naive CD4+ T cells from PBMCs. Sample cell subset or site, as interpreted from the label and publication: CD45RA+ positively selected. The receptors originated from a young man in good health. Some clones in this sample may be carry-over from other donors' samples.

This rearrangement joins TRBV11-2 to TRBJ2-4, with 9 bases matching TRBD1. V gave up 4 bases and J gave up 9 bases; unmatched junction bases: 16. CDR1 is SGHAT, CDR2 FQNNGV, per germline. The CDR3 spans 17 residues. CDR3 DNA sequence: TGTGCCAGCAGCTCGGTAACGGGACAGGGACGCTGGGGCATTCAGTACTTC. Translating gives CASSSVTGQGRWGIQYF.

The chain employs TRBV7-2 and TRBJ2-6; 7 bases agree with TRBD1. Losses at the gene ends were 2 bases for V and 0 bases for J; bases not matched to a gene: 4. This CDR3 is built from 17 residues. Germline CDR1 reads SGHTA; CDR2 reads FQGNSA. The CDR3 DNA sequence: TGTGCCAGCAGCTTACTGGGGACAGCCTCTGGGGCCAACGTCCTGACTTTC. It yields the protein CASSLLGTASGANVLTF.

The chain uses TRBV5-5 and TRBJ1-1; D possibly corresponds to TRBD1 (5 bases). Germline V lookup: CDR1 SGHKS, CDR2 YYEKEE (reference sequence). Trimming removed 0 bases at V and 4 bases at J, with 13 bases between. This CDR3 region has 15 residues. CDR3: CASSLGRTGGTEAFF. The CDR3 nucleotides are TGTGCCAGCAGCTTGGGTAGGACTGGGGGCACTGAAGCTTTCTTT.

The chain joins TRBV5-8 to TRBJ1-2; a weak D match, TRBD1 (6 bases). The length of the CDR3 is 13 residues. CDR1 SGHTS and CDR2 YDEGEE come from the germline V gene. The V end was cut by 1 base, the J end by 8 bases, with 12 bases between. CDR3 residues: CASSLWGASGYTF. As DNA, the CDR3 is TGTGCCAGCAGCTTGTGGGGGGCTTCGGGCTACACCTTC.

The chain joins TRBV5-1 to TRBJ2-7; D may be TRBD2 (6 bases). With 3 bases removed from V and 2 bases from J, the gap between germline ends came to 12 bases. The CDR3 is 14 residues long. In germline, CDR1 is SGHRS, CDR2 YFSETQ. CDR3 nucleotide sequence: TGCGCCAGCAGCTGGGCGGGGACGGCCTACGAGCAGTACTTC. It codes for CASSWAGTAYEQYF.

The chain carries TRBV6-6 and TRBJ2-1; 9 nucleotides align to TRBD2. The CDR3 loop spans 16 amino acids. The junction had 5 bases not matched to a gene; V was cut back by 4 bases and J by 1 base. Germline CDR1 reads MNHNY; CDR2 reads SVGAGI (reference sequence). The CDR3 region has the DNA TGTGCCAGCAGTTCCCGGACTAGCGAGTCCTACAATGAGCAGTTCTTC. Translation: CASSSRTSESYNEQFF.

This clone was recorded a few times. V and J are TRBV30 and TRBJ1-4, with 9 bases lining up with TRBD1. V trimming: 3 bases; J trimming: 5 bases; junction bases outside the gene matches: 4. This CDR3 has 14 amino acids. Germline loops: CDR1 GTSNPN, CDR2 SVGIG (reference sequence). Here the CDR3 DNA reads TGTGCCTGGAGCGACGGACAGGGGAATGAAAAACTGTTTTTT. Translating it yields CAWSDGQGNEKLFF.

The rearrangement links TRBV6-1 to TRBJ1-3, with 7 bases fitting TRBD1. V shed 6 bases and J 7 bases; nucleotides not matched to a gene: 9. Germline lookup yields CDR1 MNHNS and CDR2 SASEGT. The CDR3 consists of 14 residues. As DNA, the CDR3 is TGTGCCAGCAGAGGAGACAGGGAGGGGAACACCATATATTTT. Amino acid sequence: CASRGDREGNTIYF.

This chain joins TRBV6-6 and TRBJ2-2; D may be TRBD2 (5 bases). CDR3 length: 15 amino acids. V was trimmed by 3 bases and J by 4 bases, leaving 12 bases between them. Per germline, CDR1 MNHNY and CDR2 SVGAGI (reference sequence). The CDR3 region is CASSYGSGITGELFF. CDR3 nucleotide sequence: TGTGCCAGCAGTTATGGATCGGGAATCACCGGGGAGCTGTTTTTT.

This chain links TRBV29-1 with TRBJ2-2; D is perhaps TRBD2 (5 bases). V was trimmed by 7 bases and J by 4 bases, leaving 10 bases between them. Germline CDR1 reads SQVTM; CDR2 reads ANQGSEA. The CDR3 spans 12 residues. DNA of the CDR3: TGCAGCGCCGCCCGGGGCACCGGGGAGCTGTTTTTT. It yields the protein CSAARGTGELFF.

This clone was found once. The chain has TRBV19 and TRBJ2-7; perhaps D is TRBD1 or TRBD2 (5 bases each). The CDR3 is 13 residues long. The germline CDR1 and CDR2 sequences are LNHDA and SQIVND (reference sequence). V lost 1 base and J 5 bases, leaving 9 bases between the germline ends. CDR3 DNA: TGTGCCAGTAGTATAGGGTGGGGGAACGAGCAGTACTTC. Its translation is CASSIGWGNEQYF.

The J gene is TRBJ2-3, the V gene TRBV29-1; no clear D gene. The V gene lost 4 bases and the J gene lost 0 bases, with 11 bases spanning the gap. Germline CDR1 is SQVTM and CDR2 is ANQGSEA. This CDR3 is 14 amino acids long. The CDR3 sequence is CSVAPDTSTDTQYF. CDR3 nucleotide sequence: TGCAGCGTTGCACCGGATACTAGCACAGATACGCAGTATTTT.

The rearrangement joins TRBV15 to TRBJ1-5; D not certain. The CDR3 has 13 amino acids. Per germline, CDR1 LNHNV and CDR2 YYDKDF (reference sequence). The V and J ends lost 5 bases and 3 bases respectively, with 8 bases between them. This CDR3 reads CATSENVNQPQHF. CDR3 DNA sequence: TGTGCCACCAGCGAGAATGTCAATCAGCCCCAGCATTTT.

The rearrangement links TRBV27 to TRBJ1-1; D is possibly TRBD1 (5 bases). Trimming took 2 bases from V and 1 from J, leaving 8 bases between them. In germline, CDR1 is MNHEY, CDR2 SMNVEV (reference sequence). The CDR3 consists of 14 residues. The CDR3 sequence: CASSLGAGNTEAFF. The CDR3 bases are TGTGCCAGCAGTTTAGGGGCAGGGAACACTGAAGCTTTCTTT.